A single sample is the source of the 20 T cell receptor beta chains below, sequenced in a study of blood T cell repertoires in COVID-19. Data came from immunoSEQ multiplex PCR; TCRdb stores just in-frame clones and leaves some out. This sample has roughly 700,000 clones, with about 87% found just once. The sequenced sample was peripheral blood. These TCRs come from a woman younger than 35 with acute or convalescent COVID-19.

This clone was counted between two and nine times. The chain is built from TRBV7-2 and TRBJ1-2; 10 nucleotides match TRBD1. The germline V gene has CDR1 SGHTA and CDR2 FQGNSA. V trimming: 4 bases; J trimming: 8 bases; junction bases outside the gene matches: 7. This CDR3 contains 14 residues. The CDR3 protein is CASSSDRGLVGYTF. CDR3 nucleotide sequence: TGTGCCAGCAGCTCCGACAGGGGGCTTGTCGGCTACACCTTC.

Comments on this clone: One junction end does not reproduce the germline sequence, and a read error may be involved. The chain has TRBV29-1 and TRBJ2-7; TRBD1 is a possible D gene (7 bases). The CDR3 has 14 amino acids. Looked up from germline, CDR1 is SQVTM and CDR2 is ANQGSEA. CDR3 nucleotide sequence: TGCAGCGTTGGCCTTGGAGGGGGCTCCGACGAGCAGTACTTC. Amino acid sequence: CSVGLGGGSDEQYF.

The V gene is TRBV7-8, the J gene TRBJ2-1, with 9 bases fitting TRBD1. Germline assignment: CDR1 SGHVS and CDR2 FQNEAQ. The length of the CDR3 is 15 residues. V was pared by 5 bases and J by 6 bases, with 8 bases of the junction left unmatched. The CDR3 region is CASSPDRTGVNEQFF. For the CDR3, the DNA is TGTGCCAGCAGCCCCGACCGGACAGGGGTCAATGAGCAGTTCTTC.

The chain is built from TRBV5-4 and TRBJ2-3; TRBD2 matches 13 bases. Trimming took 0 bases from V and 13 from J; bases not matched to a gene: 8. Germline lookup yields CDR1 SGHNT and CDR2 YYREEE (reference sequence). This CDR3 contains 15 residues. DNA of the CDR3: TGTGCCAGCAGCTTGGGACTAGCGGGGGGCACAGAGGAGTATTTT. Amino acids: CASSLGLAGGTEEYF.

CDR3 coding DNA: TGTGCCAGCAGTTTAGGGGTAGGAGTAGGCTACACCTTC. Translated, it gives CASSLGVGVGYTF. This rearrangement joins TRBV12-3 or TRBV12-4 to TRBJ1-2; no definite D call. The germline V and J ends were trimmed by 1 base and 8 bases, with 11 bases remaining between them. The CDR3 consists of 13 residues.

J is TRBJ1-1 and V is TRBV27; TRBD1 might be the D (6 bases). The V and J ends lost 5 bases and 3 bases respectively, with 10 bases between them. Germline V gives CDR1 MNHEY, CDR2 SMNVEV (reference sequence). This CDR3 has 13 residues. In DNA form, the CDR3 reads TGTGCCAGCAGTCAACAGGGCCACACTGAAGCTTTCTTT. Protein sequence: CASSQQGHTEAFF.

V and J are TRBV3-1 (or the pseudogene TRBV3-2) and TRBJ2-5; D remains ambiguous. In germline, CDR1 is LGHDT, CDR2 YNNKEL (reference sequence). Trimming took 2 bases from V and 2 from J, leaving 15 bases between them. The CDR3 runs 16 residues. The CDR3 DNA sequence: TGTGCCAGCAGCCAAAAAATCGCCTCACTTCAAGAGACCCAGTACTTC. Protein product: CASSQKIASLQETQYF.

This clone was counted a single time. The chain employs TRBV27 and TRBJ1-6; D gene ambiguous. Germline V gene data show CDR1 as MNHEY and CDR2 as SMNVEV (reference sequence). The CDR3 is 14 amino acids. V was pared by 6 bases and J by 9 bases, with 15 bases between. CDR3 protein: CASRGDIYLSPLHF. CDR3 DNA: TGTGCCAGCAGGGGCGACATTTACCTTTCACCCCTCCACTTT.

The DNA for the CDR3 is TGTGCCAGCAGCGTAGATGGAGTTGAAGCTTTCTTT. This gives the protein CASSVDGVEAFF. The chain joins TRBV9 to TRBJ1-1, with no clear D. Trimming shortened V by 0 bases and J by 7 bases, and 7 bases separated the two germline ends. CDR1 SGDLS and CDR2 YYNGEE come from the germline V gene. The CDR3 spans 12 residues.

The genes are TRBV27 and TRBJ2-7; no firm D call. CDR1 is MNHEY, CDR2 SMNVEV, per germline (reference sequence). The length of the CDR3 is 13 residues. V lost 2 bases to trimming and J lost 3 bases, with 8 bases between them. CDR3 protein: CASSLGRYYEQYF. The CDR3 DNA follows: TGTGCCAGCAGTTTAGGCAGATACTACGAGCAGTACTTC.

V usage is TRBV11-2 and J usage is TRBJ2-7, with a weak D call TRBD1 (5 bases). The CDR3 is 12 amino acids. Trimming pared 3 bases from V and 6 bases from J, leaving 9 bases between. CDR1 and CDR2 from the germline V gene are SGHAT and FQNNGV. The CDR3 reads CASSFTGFEQYF. The CDR3, as DNA: TGTGCCAGCAGCTTTACAGGTTTCGAGCAGTACTTC.

The chain joins TRBV9 to TRBJ1-2; no clear D gene. This CDR3 has 14 residues. V gave up 2 bases and J gave up 1 base, with 9 bases separating them. Germline loops: CDR1 SGDLS, CDR2 YYNGEE. CDR3 sequence: CASSVGPLNYGYTF. The CDR3 DNA follows: TGTGCCAGCAGCGTTGGGCCGCTTAACTATGGCTACACCTTC.

The chain employs TRBV6-1 and TRBJ2-7; the D gene is possibly TRBD2 (7 bases). V gave up 2 bases and J gave up 5 bases, with 16 bases separating them. The CDR3 is 15 residues long. CDR1 MNHNS and CDR2 SASEGT come from the germline V gene. In DNA form, the CDR3 reads TGTGCCAGCAGTGAATCGAAGGGGGGGCCTGACGAGCAGTACTTC. Its protein product is CASSESKGGPDEQYF.

The V gene is TRBV24-1, the J gene TRBJ1-2; TRBD1 matches at 12 bases. The CDR3 runs 15 residues. The germline V gene encodes CDR1 KGHDR and CDR2 SFDVKD. After removal of 5 bases from V and 8 bases from J, the junction contained 8 bases not matched to a gene. CDR3 region: CATSGGEGQGAGYTF. The DNA of the CDR3 is TGTGCCACCAGTGGAGGGGAGGGACAGGGGGCAGGCTACACCTTC.

The chain combines TRBV15 with TRBJ1-4; 7 bases map to TRBD1. CDR1 and CDR2 from the germline V gene are LNHNV and YYDKDF (reference sequence). Trimming removed 7 bases from V and 4 bases from J; junction bases left unmatched: 12. The CDR3 is made up of 16 amino acids. In nucleotides, the CDR3 is TGTGCCACCAAATCAGGGGGAAGAGGCCTTAATGAAAAACTGTTTTTT. Amino acid sequence: CATKSGGRGLNEKLFF. The full variable domain, its missing parts supplied by reference TRBV15 and TRBJ1-4, is DAMVIQNPRYQVTQFGKPVTLSCSQTLNHNVMYWYQQKSSQAPKLLFHYYDKDFNNEADTPDNFQSRRPNTSFCFLDIRSPGLGDTAMYLCATKSGGRGLNEKLFFGSGTQLSVL.

The V call is TRBV11-2, the J call TRBJ2-5, with 12 bases identical to TRBD2. The germline CDR1 and CDR2 sequences are SGHAT and FQNNGV. Trimming at V came to 4 bases and at J to 2 bases, leaving 2 bases not matched to a gene. This CDR3 is built from 15 residues. The CDR3 nucleotides read TGTGCCAGCAGCTCCGGACTAGCGGGGCAAGAGACCCAGTACTTC. Translated, it gives CASSSGLAGQETQYF.

The chain is built from TRBV9 and TRBJ1-6; D unclear. V gave up 0 bases and J gave up 5 bases, with 6 bases separating them. The CDR3 sequence is 14 residues long. Germline V CDR1 and CDR2: SGDLS, YYNGEE. The CDR3 region has the DNA TGTGCCAGCAGCGTAGCATCAGATAATTCACCCCTCCACTTT. It translates to CASSVASDNSPLHF.

V gene TRBV29-1 combines with J gene TRBJ2-7, with unresolved D. The CDR3 runs to 13 residues. Germline V CDR1 and CDR2: SQVTM, ANQGSEA. V was clipped by 6 bases and J by 2 bases, with 14 bases between them. The CDR3 loop reads CSVGDVEPYEQYF. The CDR3 coding sequence is TGCAGCGTAGGAGACGTAGAGCCCTACGAGCAGTACTTC.

The chain couples TRBV6-1 to TRBJ2-2, with 13 bases identical to TRBD2. Germline V gene sequence: CDR1 MNHNS, CDR2 SASEGT. CDR3 length: 16 residues. Germline trimming cut 4 bases from V and 10 bases from J; bases unmatched to any gene: 9. CDR3 loop: CASSGFPGLAGKELFF. The DNA for the CDR3 is TGTGCCAGCAGTGGGTTCCCGGGACTAGCGGGGAAGGAGCTGTTTTTT.

This chain joins TRBV30 and TRBJ1-1; D is uncertain. The germline CDR1 and CDR2 sequences are GTSNPN and SVGIG (reference sequence). Deletions cut 3 bases from V and 6 bases from J, with 14 bases between. This CDR3 contains 13 residues. CDR3 in amino acids: CAWSPTKFSEAFF. The CDR3 DNA follows: TGTGCCTGGAGCCCCACTAAGTTTTCTGAAGCTTTCTTT.